The 5 T cell receptor beta chains presented below share a single source sample, sequenced in a study of CD8 T cells in Susac syndrome. Reverse transcription of 0.5 to 1 ug RNA was performed with random hexamers. Using its own MiXCR run on the immunoSEQ multiplex PCR reads, TCRdb lists one record per CDR3 protein. The data hold some 75,000 distinct CDR3 sequences, with approximately 94% observed a single time. The specimen sequenced was CD8+ T cells from PBMCs. The receptors were sampled from a human donor with Susac syndrome.

V is TRBV6-5 and J is TRBJ2-1; TRBD2 aligns across 11 bases. This CDR3 region has 15 residues. CDR1 and CDR2 from the germline V gene are MNHEY and SVGAGI. V shed 8 bases and J 4 bases; nucleotides not matched to a gene: 7. CDR3 in DNA: TGTGCCAGCGTTTTACTAGCGGGGGTGTACAATGAGCAGTTCTTC. This codes for CASVLLAGVYNEQFF.

The CDR3 loop is CSVARRLSYEQYF. CDR3 coding DNA: TGCAGCGTTGCGCGTAGACTATCCTACGAGCAGTACTTC. The rearrangement links TRBV29-1 to TRBJ2-7; D is perhaps TRBD2 (5 bases). The CDR3 has 13 amino acids. Germline V lookup: CDR1 SQVTM, CDR2 ANQGSEA. Trimming shortened V by 4 bases and J by 1 base, and 11 bases separated the two germline ends.

The chain employs TRBV3-1 and TRBJ1-5, with 7 nucleotides matching TRBD1. The CDR3 contains 14 residues. The ends lost 1 base at V and 7 bases at J; junction bases unmatched: 4. Germline CDR1 and CDR2: LGHDT and YNNKEL (reference sequence). The CDR3 reads CASSQGGGAQPQHF. The DNA of the CDR3 is TGTGCCAGCAGCCAAGGAGGGGGCGCCCAGCCCCAGCATTTT.

This clonotype was detected only once. The chain recombines TRBV7-2 with TRBJ2-7; D might be TRBD2 (6 bases). CDR1 is SGHTA, CDR2 FQGNSA, per germline. This CDR3 is 15 amino acids long. V gave up 5 bases and J gave up 3 bases, with 17 bases separating them. Here the CDR3 reads CASSPTDGGYYEQYF. For the CDR3, the DNA is TGTGCCAGCAGCCCGACCGACGGAGGGTACTACGAGCAGTACTTC. Filled out from reference TRBV7-2 and TRBJ2-7, the complete variable domain reads GAGVSQSPSNKVTEKGKDVELRCDPISGHTALYWYRQSLGQGLEFLIYFQGNSAPDKSGLPSDRFSAERTGGSVSTLTIQRTQQEDSAVYLCASSPTDGGYYEQYFGPGTRLTVT.

The chain employs TRBV14 and TRBJ2-3; D perhaps matches TRBD2 (5 bases). The V and J ends lost 0 bases and 1 base respectively, with 14 bases between them. The length of the CDR3 is 17 residues. The germline V gene encodes CDR1 SGHDN and CDR2 FVKESK. In nucleotides, the CDR3 is TGTGCCAGCAGCCAAGATCATGCGGGTTATCGCACAGATACGCAGTATTTT. It codes for CASSQDHAGYRTDTQYF. The entire variable domain, with the rest obtained from reference TRBV14 and TRBJ2-3, is as follows: EAGVTQFPSHSVIEKGQTVTLRCDPISGHDNLYWYRRVMGKEIKFLLHFVKESKQDESGMPNNRFLAERTGGTYSTLKVQPAELEDSGVYFCASSQDHAGYRTDTQYFGPGTRLTVL.